The present TCR beta chain was sequenced within a study of blood T cell repertoires in COVID-19. V was cut by 4 bases and J by 4 bases, with 8 bases left in between. This CDR3 comprises 13 residues. Germline assignment: CDR1 LNHDA and CDR2 SQIVND (reference sequence). Assay: immunoSEQ multiplex PCR; the TCRdb copy retains only in-frame clones and omits some. The sample comprises about 130,000 clones, 80% to 90% of which are singletons, and approximately 2.2% rests with the top ten. The chain is built from TRBV19 and TRBJ1-5, with D possibly matching TRBD1 (6 bases). The sequence was obtained from a woman between 45 and 60 years old who had recovered from COVID-19. The specimen was PBMCs or T cells enriched from blood (not recorded which). CDR3 in DNA: TGTGCCAGTAGTACTCAGGGGAATCAGCCCCAGCATTTT. This translates into CASSTQGNQPQHF.